Listed below are T cell receptor beta chains from one sample, sequenced in a study of blood T cell repertoires in COVID-19. Generated by immunoSEQ multiplex PCR, the TCRdb table keeps only in-frame clones and is missing some. This sample has roughly 250,000 clones, with approximately 79% found just once. The sample taken for sequencing was peripheral blood. The receptors originated from a woman in her thirties or forties with active or convalescent COVID-19. The CDR3 runs from the conserved cysteine through the conserved F or W.

CDR3,J,V
CASRQSGVSNYGYTF,TRBJ1-2,TRBV28
CASSLMGLAGKNEQFF,TRBJ2-1,TRBV27
CASSVQGAMNSPLHF,TRBJ1-6,TRBV9
CASSLSSGSYNEQFF,TRBJ2-1,TRBV5-8
CASSSTRGRRTEAFF,TRBJ1-1,TRBV27
CATEQGSTDTQYF,TRBJ2-3,TRBV6-5
CASSRDRGNEKLFF,TRBJ1-4,TRBV28
CASSSSQGRGTEAFF,TRBJ1-1,TRBV7-2
CASSLEWTARNTEAFF,TRBJ1-1,TRBV5-5
CASSQESGFGTDTQYF,TRBJ2-3,TRBV4-1
CASAEVDEKLFF,TRBJ1-4,TRBV12-3/TRBV12-4
CASSLSEGWNQPQHF,TRBJ1-5,TRBV7-8
CASSSSLFSTDTQYF,TRBJ2-3,TRBV2
CASSPTGNEQFF,TRBJ2-1,TRBV7-2
CASSIDLGQGKNEQFF,TRBJ2-1,TRBV19
CASRTGGSYNEQFF,TRBJ2-1,TRBV27
CASKRTVQETQYF,TRBJ2-5,TRBV2